This T cell receptor beta chain was documented in a study of blood T cells in healthy people across ages. Study-wide context: With template switching, about one barcoded beta molecule was captured per two T cells.

Then a second PCR, running about 7 to 11 cycles, was carried out with a sample-barcoded 5' primer and a J-beta primer mix. TCRdb re-analysed the 5' RACE reads in MiXCR, keeping a single row per CDR3 protein. The sample has 800,000 or so distinct CDR3 sequences, about half seen once. The study isolated at least 7 million PBMCs from each sample. CDR1 and CDR2 (germline): SGDLS, YYNGEE. This CDR3 is 15 amino acids long. Between the trimmed V and J ends, which lost 0 bases and 13 bases, there was a span of 20 bases. The source is a man older than 75 in good health. Sample: blood. This chain uses TRBV9 with TRBJ2-4, with D perhaps matching TRBD2 (5 bases). Written as DNA, the CDR3 is TGTGCCAGCAGCGTAGACGGGCTTAGCAGTAGGGAGCAGTACTTC. Encoded protein: CASSVDGLSSREQYF.